The text below deals with one T cell receptor beta chain. There is no known antigen for this receptor. Base qualities are not provided; no much larger clone lies one nucleotide away. Other DNA sequences from this sample encode an identical CDR3 as well. The study tested focal radiation therapy combined with CTLA-4 blockade (ipilimumab) in patients with chemo-refractory metastatic non-small-cell lung cancer. This record comes from a study of radiotherapy plus CTLA-4 blockade in lung cancer (dated by TCRdb to the late 2010s). A note on the overall study: Among the enrolled patients, about 19% had an objective response, and about 30% reached disease control. General findings and caveats noted by the study authors: After treatment with radiotherapy and ipilimumab, TCR clones that originated in tumors expanded in peripheral blood. Early dynamic changes in blood T cell clones, together with increased serum interferon-beta after radiation, were reported as the strongest predictors of response.

Measured from the cysteine to the phenylalanine, the CDR3 is 14 residues long. The CDR3 DNA has 42 bases and is translated from base 1. The germline V gene gives CDR1 as SGHTA and CDR2 as FQGTGA. V and J are trimmed by 4 bases and 3 bases, and the gene matches miss 4 bases of the junction. Library method: the immunoSEQ multiplex PCR assay. Here the immuneACCESS table is served through TCRdb, limited to in-frame sequences with V and J called. Missing clones are a known gap in these copies; in checked studies unresolved V genes cover under half, and the rest lacks a known reason. The sample table shows about 110,000 clones, and about 80% are seen once. The leading ten clones occupy 3.3% of the sample.

The sequence joins TRBV7-3 to TRBJ1-1; 8 central nucleotides agree with TRBD1. This receptor was identified in a human donor with non-small cell lung cancer that progressed on radiotherapy plus ipilimumab. Some clones in this sample may be carry-over from other donors' samples. Sample: peripheral blood, taken from a patient treated with radiotherapy plus ipilimumab. The CDR3 has the sequence CASSSNRGDTEAFF. The DNA reads TGTGCCAGCAGCTCAAACAGGGGGGACACTGAAGCTTTCTTT. The variable domain in full, with residues beyond the CDR3 obtained from the reference TRBV7-3 and TRBJ1-1 genes, is GAGVSQTPSNKVTEKGKYVELRCDPISGHTALYWYRQSLGQGPEFLIYFQGTGAADDSGLPNDRFFAVRPEGSVSTLKIQRTERGDSAVYLCASSSNRGDTEAFFGQGTRLTVV.